These 23 T cell receptor beta chains were sequenced from one sample in a study of blood T cell repertoires in COVID-19. The method was immunoSEQ multiplex PCR; TCRdb's version includes in-frame clones alone and lacks a portion of them. The sample lists some 320,000 clones, around 88% occurring once. Material for sequencing was peripheral blood. These receptors all come from a young woman who had recovered from COVID-19.

The genes are TRBV5-4 and TRBJ2-5, with D possibly being TRBD1 (5 bases). The V gene's germline CDR1 is SGHNT and CDR2 YYREEE (reference sequence). V was trimmed by 1 base and J by 1 base, leaving 14 bases between them. The CDR3 extends over 16 amino acids. CDR3 DNA sequence: TGTGCCAGCAGCTTGTTGACAGTTCCCACCCAAGAGACCCAGTACTTC. Amino acid sequence: CASSLLTVPTQETQYF.

The chain links TRBV30 to TRBJ2-7; TRBD1 agrees at 8 bases. Germline-derived CDR1 and CDR2 are GTSNPN and SVGIG (reference sequence). The CDR3 length is 14 residues. Trimming at V came to 1 base and at J to 2 bases, leaving 4 bases not matched to a gene. CDR3 sequence (DNA): TGTGCCTGGAGTGGGACAGGGCGAACCTACGAGCAGTACTTC. This translates into CAWSGTGRTYEQYF.

Notes on this clone: At one end the junction does not follow the germline gene, possibly because of a read error. The chain carries TRBV19 and TRBJ2-1; 8 bases map to TRBD1. Germline V gene data show CDR1 as LNHDA and CDR2 as SQIVND (reference sequence). The CDR3 has 12 amino acids. The CDR3, as DNA: TGTGCCAGTAGTTTGACAGGGGCGGTGATGGTCTTC. Protein: CASSLTGAVMVF.

The gene calls are TRBV11-2 and TRBJ2-4, with no clear D. The CDR3 length is 15 residues. Trimming left V 4 bases short and J 0 bases short, with 10 bases between. Germline V gives CDR1 SGHAT, CDR2 FQNNGV. The CDR3 spells CASSSSGLAKNIQYF. The CDR3 coding sequence is TGTGCCAGCAGCTCGAGTGGGCTAGCCAAAAACATTCAGTACTTC.

The V gene is TRBV23-1, the J gene TRBJ2-7; D is possibly TRBD1 (6 bases). TRBV23-1 is classed as an ORF, of uncertain function. The CDR3 spans 13 residues. The CDR3 protein is CVKKGDIDYEQYF. The CDR3 DNA follows: TGCGTAAAAAAGGGGGACATCGACTACGAGCAGTACTTC.

The gene calls are TRBV5-8 and TRBJ1-5; D is possibly TRBD1 (5 bases). The germline gives CDR1 SGHTS, CDR2 YDEGEE. The CDR3 sequence is 17 residues long. V was shortened by 3 bases and J by 0 bases, with 16 bases between the two germline ends. The DNA for the CDR3 is TGTGCCAGCAGCTCCGCGGGAGGGGCGATTAGCAATCAGCCCCAGCATTTT. Its protein product is CASSSAGGAISNQPQHF.

This clone has just one count. The CDR3 loop is CAISGSGGTDTQYF. The CDR3 nucleotides read TGTGCCATCAGCGGTAGCGGGGGTACAGATACGCAGTATTTT. The chain joins TRBV10-3 to TRBJ2-3, with 9 bases fitting TRBD2. V was pared by 6 bases and J by 3 bases, with 4 bases of the junction left unmatched. This CDR3 region has 14 residues. Germline V lookup: CDR1 ENHRY, CDR2 SYGVKD.

This clone is a singleton in its sample. The chain has TRBV3-1 (or the pseudogene TRBV3-2) and TRBJ2-5, with unresolved D. Trimming pared 3 bases from V and 2 bases from J, leaving 13 bases between. Germline loops: CDR1 LGHDT, CDR2 YNNKEL (reference sequence). The CDR3 covers 15 residues. As DNA, the CDR3 is TGTGCCAGCAGCCACCCCGGTGGGCTTCAAGAGACCCAGTACTTC. This encodes CASSHPGGLQETQYF.

The chain employs TRBV9 and TRBJ1-3, with D unclear. Germline CDR1 is SGDLS and CDR2 is YYNGEE. The CDR3 totals 15 residues. V lost 0 bases, J lost 0 bases, and 7 bases lay in between. CDR3 DNA sequence: TGTGCCAGCAGCGTAGAGGGAGGCTCTGGAAACACCATATATTTT. Translating gives CASSVEGGSGNTIYF.

J is TRBJ2-5 and V is TRBV6-5; TRBD2 matches at 7 bases. In germline, CDR1 is MNHEY, CDR2 SVGAGI. Trimming took 7 bases from V and 0 from J; bases not matched to a gene: 5. The CDR3 has 14 amino acids. The CDR3, as DNA: TGTGCCAGCAACCCGGGGGGTTACCAAGAGACCCAGTACTTC. Its protein is CASNPGGYQETQYF.

The chain employs TRBV29-1 and TRBJ2-7; 7 bases match TRBD1. Germline trimming cut 4 bases from V and 3 bases from J; bases unmatched to any gene: 3. Per germline, CDR1 SQVTM and CDR2 ANQGSEA. CDR3 length: 12 residues. The CDR3 nucleotides are TGCAGCGTTGGGGACAGCCTCTACGAGCAGTACTTC. This encodes CSVGDSLYEQYF.

V usage is TRBV3-1 (or the pseudogene TRBV3-2) and J usage is TRBJ1-6; possibly TRBD1 for D (5 bases). The CDR3 loop spans 15 amino acids. Trimming took off 3 bases at V and 4 bases at J, with 10 bases between the two ends. Per germline, CDR1 LGHDT and CDR2 YNNKEL (reference sequence). The CDR3 here is CASSHQGVYNSPLHF. The CDR3 DNA follows: TGTGCCAGCAGCCATCAAGGGGTTTATAATTCACCCCTCCACTTT.

The V call is TRBV10-3, the J call TRBJ1-5, with TRBD1 matching over 10 bases. The CDR3 contains 18 residues. The germline gives CDR1 ENHRY, CDR2 SYGVKD. V was clipped by 6 bases and J by 4 bases; unmatched bases: 15. This chain's CDR3 is CAISNILTGGYPNQPQHF. The CDR3 nucleotides are TGTGCCATCAGCAATATTTTGACAGGGGGCTATCCTAATCAGCCCCAGCATTTT.

The chain couples TRBV21-1 to TRBJ2-5; the table assigns TRBD1, which was not confirmed against the DNA. TRBV21-1 is deemed a pseudogene. The CDR3 sequence is 15 residues long. CDR3 loop: CASSADRDIPETQYF. CDR3 sequence (DNA): TGTGCCAGCAGCGCTGACCGGGACATTCCGGAGACCCAGTACTTC.

This chain connects TRBV27 to TRBJ1-4; no reliable D call. In germline, CDR1 is MNHEY, CDR2 SMNVEV (reference sequence). The ends were cut back, 2 bases at V and 5 bases at J, with 12 bases in the middle. CDR3 size: 15 residues. The CDR3 nucleotides are TGTGCCAGCAGTTTAATTCGACATCGGAATGAAAAACTGTTTTTT. Its translation is CASSLIRHRNEKLFF.

The chain joins TRBV2 to TRBJ1-3; the match to TRBD1 covers 7 bases. Looked up from germline, CDR1 is SNHLY and CDR2 is FYNNEI. The CDR3 is made up of 14 amino acids. The J segment lost 2 bases and the V segment lost 8 bases, leaving 6 bases of the junction unmatched. The CDR3: CASLDRAPGNTIYF. CDR3 coding DNA: TGTGCCAGCCTCGACAGGGCTCCTGGAAACACCATATATTTT.

This chain joins TRBV30 and TRBJ1-1, with 8 nucleotides matching TRBD1. CDR3 length: 16 amino acids. Germline values: CDR1 GTSNPN, CDR2 SVGIG (reference sequence). Trimming at V came to 0 bases and at J to 2 bases, leaving 8 bases not matched to a gene. The DNA of the CDR3 is TGTGCCTGGAGTGTAGCGTACGGACAGGGAAACACTGAAGCTTTCTTT. Encoded protein: CAWSVAYGQGNTEAFF.

J is TRBJ2-7 and V is TRBV28; D call uncertain. CDR1 is MDHEN, CDR2 SYDVKM, per germline. V lost 6 bases and J 2 bases, leaving 5 bases between the germline ends. The CDR3 spans 11 residues. The CDR3 DNA follows: TGTGCCAGCAGCTCAGCCTACGAGCAGTACTTC. Protein product: CASSSAYEQYF.

The rearrangement joins TRBV12-5 to TRBJ2-7; D unclear. From germline, CDR1 is LGHNT and CDR2 FRNRAP. V lost 0 bases and J lost 2, with 11 bases in between. The CDR3 loop spans 15 amino acids. As DNA, the CDR3 is TGTGCTAGTGGTTTGGTCCTCGGCACAGCCTACGAGCAGTACTTC. Residues: CASGLVLGTAYEQYF. The whole variable domain, remainder taken from reference TRBV12-5 and TRBJ2-7, is DARVTQTPRHKVTEMGQEVTMRCQPILGHNTVFWYRQTMMQGLELLAYFRNRAPLDDSGMPKDRFSAEMPDATLATLKIQPSEPRDSAVYFCASGLVLGTAYEQYFGPGTRLTVT.

This clone appeared a single time. The V gene is TRBV4-1, the J gene TRBJ2-2, with TRBD2 matching 9 bases. CDR3 length: 21 amino acids. With V trimmed by 2 bases and J by 1 base, 17 bases remained unmatched. Per germline, CDR1 MGHRA and CDR2 YSYEKL. The CDR3 DNA reads as TGCGCCAGCAGCCAAAGATATACCCTGGAGGGAGCGGGGGGGAACACCGGGGAGCTGTTTTTT. It translates to CASSQRYTLEGAGGNTGELFF.

This chain links TRBV11-1 with TRBJ2-7; 7 nucleotides line up with TRBD1. From germline, CDR1 is SGHAT and CDR2 FQDESV (reference sequence). The trim removed 5 bases at V and 3 bases at J, leaving 7 bases unmatched. The CDR3 totals 14 residues. The CDR3 sequence: CASSPRQGFYEQYF. CDR3 DNA sequence: TGTGCCAGCAGCCCCCGACAGGGCTTCTACGAGCAGTACTTC. Combining the CDR3 with reference TRBV11-1 and TRBJ2-7 gives the whole variable domain EAEVAQSPRYKITEKSQAVAFWCDPISGHATLYWYRQILGQGPELLVQFQDESVVDDSQLPKDRFSAERLKGVDSTLKIQPAELGDSAMYLCASSPRQGFYEQYFGPGTRLTVT.

This clone was detected once. The genes are TRBV20-1 and TRBJ1-6; D gene ambiguous. Germline assignment: CDR1 DFQATT and CDR2 SNEGSKA (reference sequence). The CDR3 extends over 16 amino acids. Trimming left V 3 bases short and J 6 bases short, with 18 bases between. This CDR3 is CSASLRGIGFNSPLHF. In DNA form, the CDR3 reads TGCAGTGCTAGTTTACGCGGGATAGGTTTTAATTCACCCCTCCACTTT.

The chain recombines TRBV5-1 with TRBJ2-5, with D maybe TRBD2 (7 bases). The length of the CDR3 is 15 residues. Per the germline V gene, CDR1 is SGHRS and CDR2 is YFSETQ. Trimming left V 2 bases short and J 5 bases short, with 16 bases between. The CDR3 sequence is CASSFVGGAGETQYF. The CDR3 nucleotides read TGCGCCAGCAGCTTTGTTGGGGGGGCCGGGGAGACCCAGTACTTC.